This paragraph reports one TCR beta chain. This specimen belongs to a study of blood T cell repertoires in COVID-19. CDR3 length: 19 residues. Germline trimming cut 0 bases from V and 0 bases from J; bases unmatched to any gene: 8. Germline CDR1 reads WNHNN; CDR2 reads SYGVQD (reference sequence). Clones were read by immunoSEQ multiplex PCR, and TCRdb kept only the in-frame ones, dropping some. Among about 170,000 clones listed, more than 70% were seen once. Material for sequencing was peripheral blood. This sequence joins TRBV10-1 and TRBJ1-5; 10 bases match TRBD1. The receptor comes from a man aged 50-60 years who had recovered from COVID-19. The CDR3: CASSESSGQGTYSNQPQHF. As DNA, the CDR3 is TGCGCCAGCAGTGAGTCGTCGGGACAGGGGACCTATAGCAATCAGCCCCAGCATTTT.